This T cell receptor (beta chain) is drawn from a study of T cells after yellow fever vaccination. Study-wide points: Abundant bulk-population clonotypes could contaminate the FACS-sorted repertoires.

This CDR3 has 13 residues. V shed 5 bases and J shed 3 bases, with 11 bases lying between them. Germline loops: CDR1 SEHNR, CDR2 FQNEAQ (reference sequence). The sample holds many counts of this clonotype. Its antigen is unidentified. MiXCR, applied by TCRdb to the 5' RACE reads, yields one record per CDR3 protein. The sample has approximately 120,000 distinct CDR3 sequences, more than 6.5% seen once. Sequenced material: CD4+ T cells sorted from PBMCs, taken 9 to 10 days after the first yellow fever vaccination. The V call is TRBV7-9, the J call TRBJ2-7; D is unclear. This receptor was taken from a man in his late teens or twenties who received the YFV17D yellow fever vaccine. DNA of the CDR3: TGTGCCAGCAGCCAGGATCAGGACTACGAGCAGTACTTC. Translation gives CASSQDQDYEQYF.